A single sample is the source of the 11 T cell receptor beta chains below, sequenced in a study of Ad26.COV2.S vaccination and SARS-CoV-2 variants. Measured with immunoSEQ multiplex PCR; TCRdb has only the in-frame clones, and not every one. Of hundreds of thousands of clones listed, roughly 90% are singletons. Treatment reported: roughly 19 received Ad26.COV2.S at low or high dose, single or two shots; about 5 received placebo; per-sample allocation not given. Sampling was performed 63 days after the first vaccine or placebo injection. The source material was peripheral blood, sampled in a trial of Ad26.COV2.S vaccine versus placebo. These receptors were obtained from a person aged 18-65 years who received the Ad26.COV2.S COVID-19 vaccine or a placebo.

This clone has only one observation. The chain uses TRBV18 and TRBJ2-3; possibly TRBD2 for D (6 bases). V shed 6 bases and J shed 4 bases, with 11 bases lying between them. This CDR3 is built from 13 residues. Per germline, CDR1 KGHSH and CDR2 LQKENI. CDR3 sequence: CASSRDSPDTQYF. In DNA, the CDR3 is TGTGCCAGCTCTCGGGACTCCCCAGATACGCAGTATTTT.

As to this clone: This sample also contains other DNA sequences that code for the same CDR3. CDR3 nucleotide sequence: TGTGCCTGGAGTGTAGGGGGGGGAGGAGAGACCCAGTACTTC. Its protein product is CAWSVGGGGETQYF. The chain carries TRBV30 and TRBJ2-5; D is perhaps TRBD2 (7 bases). V was clipped by 0 bases and J by 4 bases, with 12 bases between them. CDR1 is GTSNPN and CDR2 is SVGIG in the germline V gene (reference sequence). This CDR3 region has 14 residues.

This clone was observed a single time. The rearrangement links TRBV4-3 to TRBJ1-1; D is possibly TRBD1 (6 bases). V lost 3 bases to trimming and J lost 4 bases, with 15 bases between them. The CDR3 length is 15 residues. Germline CDR1 and CDR2: LGHNA and YSLEER. CDR3 sequence (DNA): TGCGCCAGCAGCCAGTCACAGGGTATGAGCACTGAAGCTTTCTTT. Translating it yields CASSQSQGMSTEAFF.

CDR3 sequence reads: CASSVARAGGSSEQFF. The CDR3 coding sequence is TGTGCCAGCAGCGTAGCTCGAGCGGGAGGATCAAGTGAGCAGTTCTTC. V is TRBV9 and J is TRBJ2-1; 9 bases fit TRBD2. Looked up from germline, CDR1 is SGDLS and CDR2 is YYNGEE. This CDR3 comprises 16 residues. Trimming at V came to 0 bases and at J to 9 bases, leaving 10 bases not matched to a gene.

The chain carries TRBV29-1 and TRBJ1-2; possible D gene TRBD1, 5 bases. CDR3 length equals 13 residues. The V end lost 0 bases, the J end lost 5 bases, and 10 bases lay between the germline ends. Per the germline V gene, CDR1 is SQVTM and CDR2 is ANQGSEA. Written as DNA, the CDR3 is TGCAGCGTTGAAGATGACAGACGGTATGGCTACACCTTC. This sequence encodes CSVEDDRRYGYTF. Complete variable domain (other parts from reference TRBV29-1 and TRBJ1-2): SAVISQKPSRDICQRGTSLTIQCQVDSQVTMMFWYRQQPGQSLTLIATANQGSEATYESGFVIDKFPISRPNLTFSTLTVSNMSPEDSSIYLCSVEDDRRYGYTFGSGTRLTVV.

This sequence joins TRBV12-3 or TRBV12-4 and TRBJ2-7; D ambiguous. The CDR3 spans 12 residues. The V gene lost 3 bases and the J gene lost 9 bases, with 12 bases spanning the gap. The CDR3 bases are TGTGCCAGCAGTTTGGCTTCCTCGGGGCAGTACTTC. Its translation: CASSLASSGQYF.

The V and J genes are TRBV30 and TRBJ2-7, with 7 bases lining up with TRBD1. Germline CDR1 reads GTSNPN; CDR2 reads SVGIG (reference sequence). V was clipped by 5 bases and J by 3 bases; unmatched bases: 10. CDR3 length: 14 amino acids. The CDR3 protein is CAWGLPGQSYEQYF. The CDR3 region has the DNA TGTGCCTGGGGCCTCCCGGGACAGAGCTACGAGCAGTACTTC. The complete variable domain, with remaining parts taken from reference TRBV30 and TRBJ2-7, reads SQTIHQWPATLVQPVGSPLSLECTVEGTSNPNLYWYRQAAGRGLQLLFYSVGIGQISSEVPQNLSASRPQDRQFILSSKKLLLSDSGFYLCAWGLPGQSYEQYFGPGTRLTVT.

V gene TRBV10-3 combines with J gene TRBJ2-1; D is unclear. The germline V gene encodes CDR1 ENHRY and CDR2 SYGVKD. The CDR3 is 13 amino acids. V lost 2 bases, J lost 6 bases, and 8 bases lay in between. CDR3 sequence reads: CAISEPRINEQFF. CDR3 DNA sequence: TGTGCCATCAGTGAGCCCCGGATCAATGAGCAGTTCTTC.

The DNA of the CDR3 is TGTGCCAGTAGTCGAGACGGTGTACTAGCACGAGAGACCCAGTACTTC. Translating gives CASSRDGVLARETQYF. The chain recombines TRBV19 with TRBJ2-5; TRBD2 might be the D (6 bases). This CDR3 has 16 residues. Germline loops: CDR1 LNHDA, CDR2 SQIVND (reference sequence). Trimming pared 5 bases from V and 4 bases from J, leaving 20 bases between.

This chain uses TRBV4-2 with TRBJ1-2; 11 positions match TRBD1. The CDR3 loop spans 17 amino acids. CDR1 LGHNA and CDR2 YNFKEQ come from the germline V gene. The V and J ends lost 0 bases and 4 bases, in that order; junction bases with no gene match: 7. The CDR3 loop reads CASSQEGRTGGGYGYTF. As DNA, the CDR3 is TGTGCCAGCAGCCAAGAAGGCAGGACAGGGGGCGGCTATGGCTACACCTTC.

The rearrangement joins TRBV2 to TRBJ2-1; 12 nucleotides align to TRBD1. CDR3 length equals 14 residues. The germline CDR1 and CDR2 sequences are SNHLY and FYNNEI. Unmatched junction bases numbered 4, after V lost 6 bases and J lost 7 bases. Here the CDR3 DNA reads TGTGCCAGCAGGGGGACAGGGGGCCAGAATGAGCAGTTCTTC. Protein product: CASRGTGGQNEQFF.